The rows below give T cell receptor beta chains drawn from one sample of a study of T cell responses to AZD1222 COVID-19 vaccine. Clones were read by immunoSEQ multiplex PCR, and TCRdb kept only the in-frame ones, dropping some. Of some 110,000 clones listed, almost 90% are singletons. Sample: peripheral blood, taken on day 0 of AZD1222 vaccination. The receptors were gathered from an adult in good health. Both conserved end residues are part of each CDR3. D genes are given only for firm matches. Rows may omit the clone size; those that give it use once, few, many or a size class.

abundance | j_gene | d_gene | v_gene | CDR3nt | CDR3aa
- | TRBJ2-7 | - | TRBV7-5 | TGTGCCAGAAGCTTATTTTCTAGCGGGTTCGACGAGCAGTACTTC | CARSLFSSGFDEQYF
- | TRBJ1-1 | - | TRBV5-1 | TGCGCCAGCAGCTTAGGGACTGCTATGAACACTGAAGCTTTCTTT | CASSLGTAMNTEAFF
- | TRBJ2-2 | TRBD1 | TRBV10-3 | TGTGCCATCAGTGAGTCGGGGACAGGGGGCACCGGGGAGCTGTTTTTT | CAISESGTGGTGELFF
- | TRBJ1-5 | - | TRBV20-1 | TGCAGTGCTAGTTGGAACTCTCTTCAGCCCCAGCATTTT | CSASWNSLQPQHF
- | TRBJ1-2 | - | TRBV27 | TGTGCCAGCAGTTTAGCAGTGGGACCAAACTATGGCTACACCTTC | CASSLAVGPNYGYTF
few | TRBJ2-1 | TRBD2 | TRBV7-6 | TGTGCCAGCAGCTTGTTAGCGGGAGGGCCGGGGAATGAGCAGTTCTTC | CASSLLAGGPGNEQFF
- | TRBJ1-1 | - | TRBV6-2/TRBV6-3 | TGTGCCAGCAGTTACCGTGGCGGGAACACTGAAGCTTTCTTT | CASSYRGGNTEAFF
- | TRBJ1-2 | - | TRBV4-1 | TGCGCCAGCAGCCAAGAGAGAGGGTTCGGCTATGGCTACACCTTC | CASSQERGFGYGYTF
- | TRBJ1-2 | - | TRBV11-2 | TGTGCCAGCAGCCAAATAAACAGTGCTTATGGCTACACCTTC | CASSQINSAYGYTF
once | TRBJ2-6 | TRBD2 | TRBV24-1 | TGTGCCACCAGTGATGGGGGGGGCTCTGGGGCCAACGTCCTGACTTTC | CATSDGGGSGANVLTF
- | TRBJ1-3 | TRBD1 | TRBV19 | TGTGCCAGTAGCGGGACAGCCTGGAACACCATATATTTT | CASSGTAWNTIYF
- | TRBJ1-1 | - | TRBV11-2 | TGTGCCAGCAGCTTTCATTCCGGCACTGAAGCTTTCTTT | CASSFHSGTEAFF
- | TRBJ2-1 | TRBD2 | TRBV6-5 | TGTGCCAGCAGTTTTACAGCGGGAGGGCCCCATGAGCAGTTCTTC | CASSFTAGGPHEQFF
- | TRBJ2-1 | TRBD2 | TRBV2 | TGTGCCAGCAGTGTGTCCCGCGGGAGCTCCCAGATCAATGAGCAGTTCTTC | CASSVSRGSSQINEQFF
- | TRBJ1-1 | TRBD1 | TRBV7-9 | TGTGCCAGCAGCCGACAGGGGAACACTGAAGCTTTCTTT | CASSRQGNTEAFF
few | TRBJ1-2 | - | TRBV27 | TGTGCCAGCGGTGCGGGGGCGCAGCCGAGCGGCTACACCTTC | CASGAGAQPSGYTF
- | TRBJ2-1 | - | TRBV7-3 | TGTGCCAGCAGCTCCAATCCCACAGGCTCTGGATACAATGAGCAGTTCTTC | CASSSNPTGSGYNEQFF
- | TRBJ2-2 | TRBD2 | TRBV7-3 | TGTGCCAGCGGTCGGGGGACTAGCGGGACTCGTAACACCGGGGAGCTGTTTTTT | CASGRGTSGTRNTGELFF
- | TRBJ2-7 | TRBD2 | TRBV7-8 | TGTGCCAGCAGCCGTGGACTAGCGGGAGATCGCTCCTACGAGCAGTACTTC | CASSRGLAGDRSYEQYF
- | TRBJ1-5 | - | TRBV10-2 | TGCGCCATCGGGACAAATAGCAATCAGCCCCAGCATTTT | CAIGTNSNQPQHF
- | TRBJ1-6 | - | TRBV11-2 | TGTGCCAGCAGCGCCGGACAGTTTTCACCCCTCCACTTT | CASSAGQFSPLHF
- | TRBJ2-7 | - | TRBV11-2 | TGTGCCAGCAGCCGGCGCCAGGGACAATACGAGCAGTACTTC | CASSRRQGQYEQYF
once | TRBJ2-7 | TRBD2 | TRBV24-1 | TGTGCCACCAGTGAGGATAGCGGGAGTTACGAGCAGTACTTC | CATSEDSGSYEQYF
- | TRBJ1-2 | TRBD1 | TRBV10-3 | TGTGCCACAGTGGACAGGACAAATGGGATTCCCTATGGCTACACCTTC | CATVDRTNGIPYGYTF
few | TRBJ1-2 | - | TRBV7-3 | TGTGCCAGCAGCTTATTAGGAGGCGCCGGCTACACCTTC | CASSLLGGAGYTF
- | TRBJ1-3 | - | TRBV15 | TGTGCCACCAGCAGAGATGGGAACCCTGGAAACACCATATATTTT | CATSRDGNPGNTIYF
- | TRBJ2-3 | TRBD1 | TRBV29-1 | TGCAGCGTTCCTGGACAGGGGGCAGGTGATACGCAGTATTTT | CSVPGQGAGDTQYF
once | TRBJ2-1 | TRBD2 | TRBV7-6 | TGTGCCAGCAGCCCCCAAGCGGGGAGCTCCTACAATGAGCAGTTCTTC | CASSPQAGSSYNEQFF
- | TRBJ1-3 | - | TRBV12-3/TRBV12-4 | TGTGCCAGCACTTCTTACTCTGGAAACACCATATATTTT | CASTSYSGNTIYF
- | TRBJ2-7 | TRBD1 | TRBV24-1 | TGTGCCACCAGTGACCGGACAGGGGGCTACGAGCAGTACTTC | CATSDRTGGYEQYF
- | TRBJ2-7 | - | TRBV6-5 | TGTGCCAGCATGAGCAGGGACTACGAGCAGTACTTC | CASMSRDYEQYF
- | TRBJ1-5 | TRBD1 | TRBV2 | TGTGCCAGCAGTGAAGCAGGGGGCTATCAGCCCCAGCATTTT | CASSEAGGYQPQHF
- | TRBJ1-2 | TRBD1 | TRBV9 | TGTGCCAGCAGCGTAGGGGGACAGGCCACTAACTATGGCTACACCTTC | CASSVGGQATNYGYTF
- | TRBJ2-2 | TRBD2 | TRBV7-9 | TGTGCCAGCAGCGCCACTAGCGGCGGAGAGACCGGGGAGCTGTTTTTT | CASSATSGGETGELFF
- | TRBJ1-2 | TRBD1 | TRBV5-1 | TGCGCCAGCAGCGAGGAACGGGACAGGGCTAACTATGGCTACACCTTC | CASSEERDRANYGYTF
- | TRBJ2-1 | - | TRBV24-1 | TGTGCCACCAGCTCCCCCAGCTCCTACAATGAGCAGTTCTTC | CATSSPSSYNEQFF
- | TRBJ2-1 | - | TRBV7-3 | TGTGCCAGCAGCTCACCGACAAGTAGGGATGAGCAGTTCTTC | CASSSPTSRDEQFF
- | TRBJ2-1 | TRBD2 | TRBV19 | TGTGCCAGTACAGCTCGGGAGGGCCGGAATGAGCAGTTCTTC | CASTAREGRNEQFF
- | TRBJ1-3 | - | TRBV12-3/TRBV12-4 | TGTGCCAGCAGTTTATCCCCTGGAAACACCATATATTTT | CASSLSPGNTIYF
once | TRBJ1-5 | - | TRBV7-9 | TGTGCCAGCAGCTTGGGGACCCACAATCAGCCCCAGCATTTT | CASSLGTHNQPQHF
- | TRBJ1-5 | - | TRBV2 | TGTGCCAGCAGCCGATTCAATCAGCCCCAGCATTTT | CASSRFNQPQHF
- | TRBJ2-7 | TRBD1 | TRBV25-1 | TGTGCCAGCAGGGAGGGGACAGGAGCCTACGAGCAGTACTTC | CASREGTGAYEQYF
once | TRBJ1-3 | - | TRBV3-1/TRBV3-2 | TGTGCCAGCAGCCAAGATCTGACAGCCACTGGAAACACCATATATTTT | CASSQDLTATGNTIYF
- | TRBJ1-5 | - | TRBV5-1 | TGCGCCAGCAGCTTGTTGTCCGGGCAGCCCCAGCATTTT | CASSLLSGQPQHF
- | TRBJ2-2 | - | TRBV2 | TGTGCCAGCAGTGAAGAGACAGCCAACACCGGGGAGCTGTTTTTT | CASSEETANTGELFF
- | TRBJ1-1 | - | TRBV12-3/TRBV12-4 | TGTGCCAGCAGTTTATTAGGTGAAGCTTTCTTT | CASSLLGEAFF
- | TRBJ2-1 | TRBD2 | TRBV30 | TGTGCCTGGAGGGGACTAGTCGATGAGCAGTTCTTC | CAWRGLVDEQFF
- | TRBJ2-2 | TRBD2 | TRBV6-2/TRBV6-3 | TGTGCCAGCAGTTACCCGGGGGCTAGCGGGAGTCCCGGGGAGCTGTTTTTT | CASSYPGASGSPGELFF
- | TRBJ2-3 | TRBD2 | TRBV4-2 | TGTGCCAGCAGCCAAGAACCTAGCGGGCAGACAGATACGCAGTATTTT | CASSQEPSGQTDTQYF
- | TRBJ2-7 | TRBD1 | TRBV27 | TGTGCCAGCAGTGGCTCAGGGGGTCTATACGAGCAGTACTTC | CASSGSGGLYEQYF
- | TRBJ2-5 | - | TRBV18 | TGTGCCAGCTCACCAAGGTCGGTAGAGACCCAGTACTTC | CASSPRSVETQYF
- | TRBJ1-1 | - | TRBV7-2 | TGTGCCAGCAGCTCCCTCGGCGTGAACACTGAAGCTTTCTTT | CASSSLGVNTEAFF
- | TRBJ2-1 | - | TRBV10-1 | TGCGCCAGCAGCTCGGACAGCGCCGGTAGCGAGCAGTTCTTC | CASSSDSAGSEQFF